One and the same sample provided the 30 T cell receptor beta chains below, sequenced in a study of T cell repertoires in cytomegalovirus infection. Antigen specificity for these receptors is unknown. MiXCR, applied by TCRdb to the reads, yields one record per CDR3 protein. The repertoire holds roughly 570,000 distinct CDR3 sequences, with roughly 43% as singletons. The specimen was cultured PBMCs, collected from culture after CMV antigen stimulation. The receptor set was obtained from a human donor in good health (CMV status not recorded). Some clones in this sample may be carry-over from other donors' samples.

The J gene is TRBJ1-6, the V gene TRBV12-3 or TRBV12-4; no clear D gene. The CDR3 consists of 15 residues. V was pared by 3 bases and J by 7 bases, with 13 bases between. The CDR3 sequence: CASSFYSGPNSPLHF. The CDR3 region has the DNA TGTGCCAGCAGTTTTTATAGCGGTCCGAATTCACCCCTCCACTTT.

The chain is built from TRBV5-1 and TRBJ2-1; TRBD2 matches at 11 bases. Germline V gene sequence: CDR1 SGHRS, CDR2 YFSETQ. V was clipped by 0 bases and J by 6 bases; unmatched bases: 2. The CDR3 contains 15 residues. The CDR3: CASSLDSGGVNEQFF. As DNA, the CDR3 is TGCGCCAGCAGCTTGGATAGCGGGGGGGTCAATGAGCAGTTCTTC.

The CDR3 spells CSARDGGREKLFF. For the CDR3, the DNA is TGCAGTGCTAGAGATGGAGGGCGTGAAAAACTGTTTTTT. The V gene is TRBV20-1, the J gene TRBJ1-4; no definite D call. The CDR3 length is 13 residues. The germline gives CDR1 DFQATT, CDR2 SNEGSKA (reference sequence). Trimming took 0 bases from V and 7 from J, leaving 9 bases between them.

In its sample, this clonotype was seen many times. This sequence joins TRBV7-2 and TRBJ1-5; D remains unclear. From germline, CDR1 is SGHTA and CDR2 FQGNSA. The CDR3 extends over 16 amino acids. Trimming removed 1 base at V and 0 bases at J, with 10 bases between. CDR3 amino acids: CASSLVGSNSNQPQHF. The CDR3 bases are TGTGCCAGCAGCTTAGTGGGCAGTAATAGCAATCAGCCCCAGCATTTT.

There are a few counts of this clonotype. As DNA, the CDR3 is TGTGCCAGCAGCTTACAGGGGTTGGTTCGTAATCGGTACTTC. Amino acids: CASSLQGLVRNRYF. This rearrangement joins TRBV7-2 to TRBJ2-7, with a weak D call TRBD1 (6 bases). Trimming left V 2 bases short and J 12 bases short, with 20 bases between. CDR3 length: 14 residues. Germline CDR1 SGHTA, CDR2 FQGNSA.

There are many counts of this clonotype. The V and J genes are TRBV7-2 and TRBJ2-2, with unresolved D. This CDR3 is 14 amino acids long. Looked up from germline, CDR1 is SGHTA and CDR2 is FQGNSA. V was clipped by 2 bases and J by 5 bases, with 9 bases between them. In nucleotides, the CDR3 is TGTGCCAGCAGCTTAAGGTTCGGTACCGGGGAGCTGTTTTTT. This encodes CASSLRFGTGELFF.

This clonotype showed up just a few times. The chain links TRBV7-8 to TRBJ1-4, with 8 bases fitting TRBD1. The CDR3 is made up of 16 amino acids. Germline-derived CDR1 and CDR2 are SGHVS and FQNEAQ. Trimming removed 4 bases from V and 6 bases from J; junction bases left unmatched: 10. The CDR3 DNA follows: TGTGCCAGCAGCTCGTTGGGGACAGGAGAGTATGAAAAACTGTTTTTT. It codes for CASSSLGTGEYEKLFF.

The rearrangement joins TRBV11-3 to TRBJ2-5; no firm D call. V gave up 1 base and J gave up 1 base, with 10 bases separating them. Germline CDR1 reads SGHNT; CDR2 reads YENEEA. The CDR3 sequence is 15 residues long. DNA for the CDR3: TGTGCCAGCAGCTTAGGCGTTGGGGTCCAAGAGACCCAGTACTTC. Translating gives CASSLGVGVQETQYF. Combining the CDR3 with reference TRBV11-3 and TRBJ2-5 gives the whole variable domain EAGVVQSPRYKIIEKKQPVAFWCNPISGHNTLYWYLQNLGQGPELLIRYENEEAVDDSQLPKDRFSAERLKGVDSTLKIQPAELGDSAVYLCASSLGVGVQETQYFGPGTRLLVL.

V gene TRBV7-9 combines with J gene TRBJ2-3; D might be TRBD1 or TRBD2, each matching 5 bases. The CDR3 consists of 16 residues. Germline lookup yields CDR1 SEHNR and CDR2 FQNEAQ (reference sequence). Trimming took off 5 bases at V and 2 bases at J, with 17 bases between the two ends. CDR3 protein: CASSPTGATNTDTQYF. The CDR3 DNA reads TGTGCCAGCAGCCCTACCGGGGCGACAAACACAGATACGCAGTATTTT.

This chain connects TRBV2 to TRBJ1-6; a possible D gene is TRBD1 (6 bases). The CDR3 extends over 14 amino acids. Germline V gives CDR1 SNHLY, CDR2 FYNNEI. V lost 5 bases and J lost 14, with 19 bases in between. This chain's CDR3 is CASSSDIGGPALHF. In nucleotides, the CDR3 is TGTGCCAGCAGTTCTGATATCGGGGGCCCAGCCCTCCACTTT.

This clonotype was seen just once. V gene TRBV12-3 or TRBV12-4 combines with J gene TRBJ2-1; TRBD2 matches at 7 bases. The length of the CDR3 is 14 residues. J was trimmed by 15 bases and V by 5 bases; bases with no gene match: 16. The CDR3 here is CASSTSLSGSRGFF. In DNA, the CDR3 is TGTGCCAGCAGTACCTCTCTTAGCGGGTCTAGGGGGTTCTTC.

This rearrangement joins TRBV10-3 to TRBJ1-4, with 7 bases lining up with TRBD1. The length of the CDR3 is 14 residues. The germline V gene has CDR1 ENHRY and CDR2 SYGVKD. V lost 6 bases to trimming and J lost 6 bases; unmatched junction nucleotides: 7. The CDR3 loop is CAIRDGGTDEKLFF. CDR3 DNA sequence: TGTGCCATCAGGGACGGCGGGACAGATGAAAAACTGTTTTTT.

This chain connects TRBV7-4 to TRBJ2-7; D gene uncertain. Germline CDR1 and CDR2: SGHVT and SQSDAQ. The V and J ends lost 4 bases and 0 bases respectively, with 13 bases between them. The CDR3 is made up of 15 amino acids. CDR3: CASSSDFTNSYEQYF. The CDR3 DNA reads TGTGCCAGCAGCTCAGACTTCACCAACTCCTACGAGCAGTACTTC. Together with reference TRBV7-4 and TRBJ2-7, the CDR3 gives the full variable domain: GAGVSQSPRYKVAKRGRDVALRCDSISGHVTLYWYRQTLGQGSEVLTYSQSDAQRDKSGRPSGRFSAERPERSVSTLKIQRTEQGDSAVYLCASSSDFTNSYEQYFGPGTRLTVT.

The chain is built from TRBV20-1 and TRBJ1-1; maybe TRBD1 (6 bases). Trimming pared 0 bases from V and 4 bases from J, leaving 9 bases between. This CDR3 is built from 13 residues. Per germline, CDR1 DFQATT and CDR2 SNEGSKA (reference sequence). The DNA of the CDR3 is TGCAGTGCTAGAGACTCCAGGGGCACTGAAGCTTTCTTT. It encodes CSARDSRGTEAFF.

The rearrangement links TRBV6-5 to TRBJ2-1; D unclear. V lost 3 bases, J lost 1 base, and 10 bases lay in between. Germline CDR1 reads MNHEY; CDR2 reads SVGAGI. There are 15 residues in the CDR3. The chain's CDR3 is CASSYKQPSYNEQFF. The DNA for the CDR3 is TGTGCCAGCAGTTATAAGCAACCATCCTACAATGAGCAGTTCTTC.

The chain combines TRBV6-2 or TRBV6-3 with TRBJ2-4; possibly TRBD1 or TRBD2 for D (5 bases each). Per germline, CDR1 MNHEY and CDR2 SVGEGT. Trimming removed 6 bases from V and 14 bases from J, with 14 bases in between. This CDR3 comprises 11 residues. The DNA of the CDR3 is TGTGCCAGCAGCCCCTCCGGGACCAAGTACTTC. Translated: CASSPSGTKYF.

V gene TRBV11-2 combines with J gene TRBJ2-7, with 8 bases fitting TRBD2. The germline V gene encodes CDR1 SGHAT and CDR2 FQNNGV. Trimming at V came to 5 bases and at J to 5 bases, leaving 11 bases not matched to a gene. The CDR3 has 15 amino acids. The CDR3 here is CASSLGFRAGDEQYF. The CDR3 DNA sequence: TGTGCCAGCAGCCTGGGATTCCGAGCGGGAGACGAGCAGTACTTC.

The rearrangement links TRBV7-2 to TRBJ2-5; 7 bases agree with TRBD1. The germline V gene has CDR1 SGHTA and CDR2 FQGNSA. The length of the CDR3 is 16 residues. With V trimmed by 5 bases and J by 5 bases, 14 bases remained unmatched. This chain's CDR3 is CASSKQATGSSETQYF. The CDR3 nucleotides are TGTGCCAGCAGCAAACAAGCGACAGGGTCGAGCGAGACCCAGTACTTC.

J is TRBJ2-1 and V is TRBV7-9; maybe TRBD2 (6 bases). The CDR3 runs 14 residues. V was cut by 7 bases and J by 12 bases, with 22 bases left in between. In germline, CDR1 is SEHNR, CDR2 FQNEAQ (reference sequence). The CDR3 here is CASTPEAMGGGQFF. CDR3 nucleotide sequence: TGTGCCAGCACCCCCGAGGCGATGGGGGGTGGGCAGTTCTTC.

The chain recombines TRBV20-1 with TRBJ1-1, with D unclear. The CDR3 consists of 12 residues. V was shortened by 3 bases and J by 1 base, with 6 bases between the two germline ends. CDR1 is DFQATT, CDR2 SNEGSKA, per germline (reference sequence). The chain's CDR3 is CSASRQNTEAFF. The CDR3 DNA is TGCAGTGCTAGCAGGCAGAACACTGAAGCTTTCTTT.

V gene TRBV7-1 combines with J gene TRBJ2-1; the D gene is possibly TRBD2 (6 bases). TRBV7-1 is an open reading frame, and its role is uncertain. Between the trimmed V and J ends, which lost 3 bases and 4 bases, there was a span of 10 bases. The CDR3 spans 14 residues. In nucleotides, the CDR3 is TGTGCCAGCAGCTCCGGGACTCCATACAATGAGCAGTTCTTC. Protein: CASSSGTPYNEQFF.

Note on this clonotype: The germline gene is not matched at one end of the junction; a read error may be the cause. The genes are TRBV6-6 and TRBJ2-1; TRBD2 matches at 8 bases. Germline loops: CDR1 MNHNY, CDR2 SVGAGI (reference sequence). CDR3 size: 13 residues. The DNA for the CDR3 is TGTGCCAGCAGCAGTGGGACGGGGGGGCTATGGCTCTTC. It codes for CASSSGTGGLWLF.

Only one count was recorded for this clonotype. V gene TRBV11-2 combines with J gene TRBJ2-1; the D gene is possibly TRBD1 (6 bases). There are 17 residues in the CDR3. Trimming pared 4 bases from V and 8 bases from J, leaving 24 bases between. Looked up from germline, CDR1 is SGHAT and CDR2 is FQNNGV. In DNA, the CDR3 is TGTGCCAGCAGCTCGTGGACAGCTCCCCTACGAATCGATGAGCAGTTCTTC. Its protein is CASSSWTAPLRIDEQFF.

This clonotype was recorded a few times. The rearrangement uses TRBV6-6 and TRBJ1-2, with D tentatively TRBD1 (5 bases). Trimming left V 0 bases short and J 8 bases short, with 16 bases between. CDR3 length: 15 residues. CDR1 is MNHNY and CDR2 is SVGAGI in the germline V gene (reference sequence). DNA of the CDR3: TGTGCCAGCAGTTACTCGCGCATCAGGGAGGGGGGCTACACCTTC. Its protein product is CASSYSRIREGGYTF.

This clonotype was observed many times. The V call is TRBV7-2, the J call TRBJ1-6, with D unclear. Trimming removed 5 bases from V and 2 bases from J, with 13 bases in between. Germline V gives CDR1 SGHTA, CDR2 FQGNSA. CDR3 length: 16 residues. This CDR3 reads CASSRRWRAYNSPLHF. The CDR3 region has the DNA TGTGCCAGCAGCCGCCGATGGAGGGCCTATAATTCACCCCTCCACTTT.

The CDR3 is CASSGYEGGNTGELFF. CDR3 sequence (DNA): TGTGCCAGCAGCGGCTATGAGGGGGGAAACACCGGGGAGCTGTTTTTT. The chain uses TRBV13 and TRBJ2-2; D possibly uses TRBD1 or TRBD2 (6 bases each). The CDR3 runs 16 residues. Trimming left V 5 bases short and J 2 bases short, with 15 bases between. Germline CDR1 and CDR2: PRHDT and FYEKMQ (reference sequence).

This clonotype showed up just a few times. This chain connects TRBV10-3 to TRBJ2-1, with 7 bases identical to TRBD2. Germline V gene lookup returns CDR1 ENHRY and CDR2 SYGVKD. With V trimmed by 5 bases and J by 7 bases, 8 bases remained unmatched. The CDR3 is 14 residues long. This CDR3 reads CAISQGGLGNEQFF. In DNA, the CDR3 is TGTGCCATCAGTCAGGGTGGACTAGGGAATGAGCAGTTCTTC.

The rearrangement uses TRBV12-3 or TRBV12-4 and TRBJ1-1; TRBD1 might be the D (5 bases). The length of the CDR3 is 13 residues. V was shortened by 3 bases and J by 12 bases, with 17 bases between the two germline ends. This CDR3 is CASSFSRGLEPFF. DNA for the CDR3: TGTGCCAGCAGTTTTTCACGGGGCCTGGAACCTTTCTTT.

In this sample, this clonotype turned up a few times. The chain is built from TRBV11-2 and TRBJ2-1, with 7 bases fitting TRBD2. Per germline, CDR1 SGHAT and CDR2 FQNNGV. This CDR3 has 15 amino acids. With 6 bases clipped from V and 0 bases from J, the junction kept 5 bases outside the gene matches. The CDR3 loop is CASRPGGGSYNEQFF. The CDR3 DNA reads TGTGCCAGCAGGCCGGGGGGAGGCTCCTACAATGAGCAGTTCTTC.

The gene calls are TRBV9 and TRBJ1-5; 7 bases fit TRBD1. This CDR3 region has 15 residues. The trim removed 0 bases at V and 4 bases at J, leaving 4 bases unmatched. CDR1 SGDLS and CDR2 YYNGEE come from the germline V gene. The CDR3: CASSVEGQPNQPQHF. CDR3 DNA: TGTGCCAGCAGCGTAGAGGGACAGCCTAATCAGCCCCAGCATTTT.